This T cell receptor (beta chain) was documented in a study of shared clonotypes between healthy human individuals (dated by TCRdb to the early 2020s). A note on the overall study: A few men and a couple of women, aged 18 to 49 years, made up the cohort. For each donor, CD4 naive and CD4 memory were each given three plates, CD8 naive was given two plates, and CD8 memory was given one plate. The study deeply sequenced blood TCR repertoires of about 5 healthy adults to estimate repertoire size and the extent of clonotype sharing between individuals. Libraries were prepared and TCR repertoires were sequenced by different laboratories using diverse techniques, in order to increase sequencing depth and limit assay-specific biases. Per donor, leukapheresis produced somewhere between about 0.94 and 9 billion PBMCs. Here is what the overall study found, with its caveats: Estimated clonotype richness was generally larger for naive than for memory subsets. Pairwise subsampling led to the expectation that sequencing depth would affect the degree of clonotype sharing among donors. Clonotypes shared by all four sorted-subset donors showed higher generation probabilities than non-shared clonotypes. The genetic and exposure-history diversity represented was limited by the small number of donors. Around 5.4% of naive CD4, 3.5% of naive CD8, about 2.1% of memory CD4, and approximately 0.4% of memory CD8 clonotypes were shared across several donors. Incomplete sequencing was indicated by rarefaction of sorted-subset datasets, despite the large sequencing depth. Sampling was restricted to blood, and TCR repertoires in tissue are likely to differ from TCR repertoires in blood.

For this clone: The target of this receptor is not known. Base-call qualities are not available, and no considerably larger clone is one nucleotide away.

The CDR3 goes from the cysteine to the phenylalanine over 17 residues. The sequence is cut down to CDR3 DNA, 51 bases in frame from base 1. The trim is 4 bases for V and 2 bases for J, with a gap of 20 bases between the germline ends. The germline V gene specifies SGDLS as CDR1 and YYNGEE as CDR2. Healthy HIV-negative adults with no recently reported acute infections or vaccinations were included as donors. Only Caucasian adults living in Nashville, Tennessee, USA were represented among the donors. CD4+ T cells were enriched by magnetic negative selection; naive cells were then positively selected on CD45RA, and the negative fraction formed the memory subset. Blood was collected by leukapheresis, and PBMCs were isolated by Ficoll-Histopaque density gradient centrifugation and then cryopreserved in liquid nitrogen vapor phase. Purity and quantity of every magnetically sorted T cell population were checked by analytical flow cytometry. Genomic DNA was isolated from every sorted fraction and measured by UV absorbance on a Nanodrop 2000c.

TCR CDR3 regions were amplified from genomic DNA by multiplex PCR using the deep immunoSEQ assay. For each cell subset, the extracted genomic DNA was distributed evenly across all wells of several immunoSEQ 96-well plates, and each plate served as one replicate. For sorted subsets, around 200 ng genomic DNA, equal to 30,000 to 35,000 T cell genomes, was loaded into each replicate PCR. The purified libraries were quantified using a Qubit 3.0 fluorometer, sized with a Bioanalyzer 2100, and then quantified again using the KAPA Library Quantification kit. Every immunoSEQ 96-well plate was sequenced on a separate single-read 150-cycle Illumina NextSeq 550 flow cell. The authors' analysis ran thus. Because only junctional sequences without quality scores were contained in the immunoSEQ output, filtering matching that applied to full-length reads could not be performed. Sequences were annotated with PyIR, a Python wrapper for IgBLAST v1.9, and V/J genes and CDR3 were assigned using IMGT germline references. Reads were filtered out if the reads had weak V/J assignments (E-value above 1e-6), no CDR3, stop codons, out-of-frame junctions, or ambiguous translated residues. A V3J clonotype was defined by an identical inferred V gene, J gene, and CDR3 amino acid sequence. To compute the percentage overlap between repertoires, the number of shared unique clonotypes was divided by the size of the smaller repertoire. Richness of each repertoire was evaluated using RTK rarefaction, the Chao1 estimator, and Recon v2.1 estimates of unobserved clonotypes. Generation probabilities were computed with OLGA for all TCRbeta clonotypes obtained by the gDNA method from several donors. TCRdb carries this immuneACCESS record with in-frame sequences only. Its versions omit some clonotypes, under half of them owing to an unresolved V gene in the studies checked, with the rest unexplained. That table gives V, J and clone size, and the DNA gave D and trimming. For this sample the table gives 1.6 million or so clones, of which 98% were detected only once. Around 0.33% of the sample comes from the top ten.

The receptor was isolated from a man aged 30 to 45 in good health. This chain joins TRBV9 to TRBJ2-3, with TRBD2 perhaps the D gene, on 6 matching bases. Sample: naive CD4+ T cells sorted from blood. The cell subset or site label on this specimen signifies: CD45RA+ positively selected. CDR3 loop: CASSSGTHGYHTDTQYF. The DNA reads TGTGCCAGCAGCTCAGGGACTCACGGATACCACACAGATACGCAGTATTTT.